The 7 T cell receptor beta chains listed next were all sequenced from one sample in a study of CD8 T cells in ankylosing spondylitis. TCRdb processed the 5' RACE reads anew with MiXCR; each CDR3 protein has one entry. The data hold about 180,000 distinct CDR3 sequences, with 9.8% observed a single time. Sequenced material: blood, either unsorted or a sorted T cell fraction (not recorded which). These receptors all stem from a female donor with ankylosing spondylitis or in good health (not recorded which).

This clonotype was seen many times. The V and J genes are TRBV4-3 and TRBJ2-2; the D is unclear. The CDR3 covers 16 residues. V gave up 0 bases and J gave up 2 bases, with 10 bases separating them. CDR1 is LGHNA and CDR2 is YSLEER in the germline V gene. CDR3 nucleotides: TGCGCCAGCAGCCAAGAGATTGTTACTAACACCGGGGAGCTGTTTTTT. Amino acids: CASSQEIVTNTGELFF.

This clonotype was counted ten times or more. The V gene is TRBV4-3, the J gene TRBJ2-7; 9 nucleotides agree with TRBD2. CDR3 length: 16 residues. Losses at the gene ends were 0 bases for V and 3 bases for J; bases not matched to a gene: 6. Germline CDR1 and CDR2: LGHNA and YSLEER. CDR3 loop: CASSQDLAGMSYEQYF. CDR3 nucleotide sequence: TGCGCCAGCAGCCAAGATCTAGCGGGGATGAGCTACGAGCAGTACTTC.

In this sample, this clonotype turned up many times. CDR3 DNA: TGTGCCAGCAGTTACTTGGACCTGAACACTGAAGCTTTCTTT. It yields the protein CASSYLDLNTEAFF. The rearrangement uses TRBV6-5 and TRBJ1-1; D gene uncertain. Germline CDR1 reads MNHEY; CDR2 reads SVGAGI. The CDR3 extends over 14 amino acids. V lost 1 base and J lost 0, with 6 bases in between.

The chain combines TRBV28 with TRBJ1-5; D is unresolved. The V gene's germline CDR1 is MDHEN and CDR2 SYDVKM. Trimming took 3 bases from V and 5 from J, leaving 8 bases between them. The CDR3 runs 13 residues. The CDR3 nucleotides are TGTGCCAGCAGTTTCCCGACGGATCAGCCCCAGCATTTT. Translated: CASSFPTDQPQHF.

The V and J genes are TRBV9 and TRBJ2-1, with 14 bases lining up with TRBD2. Unmatched junction bases numbered 11, after V lost 5 bases and J lost 10 bases. This CDR3 has 16 amino acids. Germline V lookup: CDR1 SGDLS, CDR2 YYNGEE. The CDR3 DNA is TGTGCCAGCAGTTATAACCCCGGGACTAGCGGGAGAGAGCAGTTCTTC. This gives the protein CASSYNPGTSGREQFF.

This clonotype came up many times. V and J are TRBV6-2 or TRBV6-3 and TRBJ2-1; 7 nucleotides line up with TRBD2. This CDR3 comprises 14 residues. The germline gives CDR1 MNHEY, CDR2 SVGEGT. V was pared by 4 bases and J by 4 bases, with 4 bases of the junction left unmatched. This CDR3 reads CASSSGLNYNEQFF. In nucleotides, the CDR3 is TGTGCCAGCAGTTCGGGACTAAATTACAATGAGCAGTTCTTC.

This clonotype was seen only a few times. The rearrangement uses TRBV11-1 and TRBJ2-6; a possible D gene is TRBD2 (5 bases). V lost 7 bases and J lost 0, with 19 bases in between. Per germline, CDR1 SGHAT and CDR2 FQDESV (reference sequence). CDR3 size: 18 residues. Here the CDR3 reads CASTVGARPLSGANVLTF. In DNA form, the CDR3 reads TGTGCCAGCACCGTGGGAGCCCGCCCCCTCTCTGGGGCCAACGTCCTGACTTTC.